The 22 T cell receptor beta chains below all came from one sample that was sequenced in a study of CD8+CD57+ T cells in acquired aplastic anemia listed by TCRdb under 2018. Data came from an Illumina HiSeq 2000. Genomic DNA served as template for TCR beta VDJ combination and CDR3 sequence profiling. Starting from the raw public reads, TCRdb applied fastp trimming at Q25, assembled clones with MiXCR and retained in-frame beta chains. Rows merge per CDR3 protein into single entries with the most common DNA and genes. For this sample there are roughly 170,000 distinct CDR3 sequences; around 50% appear just once. The ten largest clones take up 10% to 15% of the sample. The patients picked for sequencing were ones in whom flow cytometry had shown an expansion of CD8+CD57+ cells. Sample: sorted CD4+, CD8+, or CD8+CD57+ T cells (not recorded which) from PBMCs. Source of these receptors: a human donor with aplastic anemia.

By sample fraction, this clonotype is medium-sized. The chain links TRBV10-3 to TRBJ1-6; 8 bases line up with TRBD1. The CDR3 covers 13 residues. Looked up from germline, CDR1 is ENHRY and CDR2 is SYGVKD. V dropped 8 bases and J dropped 6; count of bases not matched to a gene: 3. The CDR3 DNA reads as TGTGCCATCGCAGGACAGGGTAATTCACCCCTCCACTTT. Translating gives CAIAGQGNSPLHF.

This chain connects TRBV10-3 to TRBJ1-1; the D gene is possibly TRBD1 (5 bases). Trimming shortened V by 11 bases and J by 5 bases, and 27 bases separated the two germline ends. CDR3 length: 16 amino acids. Germline V gene data show CDR1 as ENHRY and CDR2 as SYGVKD. CDR3 protein: CAVTGLNTGVRTEAFF. CDR3 DNA: TGTGCCGTGACGGGGCTGAACACCGGGGTTAGGACTGAAGCTTTCTTT.

This clonotype was recorded a few times. The chain carries TRBV24-1 and TRBJ2-1; D call uncertain. V was trimmed by 4 bases and J by 9 bases, leaving 9 bases between them. The CDR3 has 12 residues. Per the germline V gene, CDR1 is KGHDR and CDR2 is SFDVKD. CDR3 amino acids: CATSDPDTEQFF. The CDR3 nucleotides read TGTGCCACCAGTGACCCTGACACTGAGCAGTTCTTC.

This clonotype was detected many times. This chain uses TRBV11-2 with TRBJ1-6; D unresolved. Trimming removed 3 bases at V and 4 bases at J, with 1 base between. The CDR3 has 12 amino acids. Germline CDR1 and CDR2: SGHAT and FQNNGV. CDR3 nucleotides: TGTGCCAGCAGCTTTTATAATTCACCCCTCCACTTT. This sequence encodes CASSFYNSPLHF. Based on the CDR3 plus reference TRBV11-2 and TRBJ1-6, the full variable domain is EAGVAQSPRYKIIEKRQSVAFWCNPISGHATLYWYQQILGQGPKLLIQFQNNGVVDDSQLPKDRFSAERLKGVDSTLKIQPAKLEDSAVYLCASSFYNSPLHFGNGTRLTVT.

The chain links TRBV24-1 to TRBJ2-5; D is uncertain. The CDR3 totals 12 residues. Trimming cost V 5 bases and J 5 bases, with 8 bases left between them. CDR1 KGHDR and CDR2 SFDVKD come from the germline V gene. CDR3 region: CATSGVRETQYF. The CDR3 region has the DNA TGTGCCACCAGTGGGGTCAGGGAGACCCAGTACTTC.

The chain carries TRBV9 and TRBJ2-3; 8 bases match TRBD1. The CDR3 has 16 amino acids. With V trimmed by 0 bases and J by 3 bases, 6 bases remained unmatched. Germline CDR1 SGDLS, CDR2 YYNGEE. CDR3 DNA: TGTGCCAGCAGCGTAGCCCCAGGGGGCGCGACAGATACGCAGTATTTT. This encodes CASSVAPGGATDTQYF.

This clonotype appeared many times. The J gene is TRBJ1-2, the V gene TRBV2; D gene ambiguous. Trimming stripped 8 bases from V and 4 bases from J, with 14 bases between. Germline loops: CDR1 SNHLY, CDR2 FYNNEI. CDR3 size: 13 residues. The CDR3 nucleotides are TGTGCCAGCGAGTTAATGGGAGGCTATGGCTACACCTTC. Protein: CASELMGGYGYTF.

V usage is TRBV20-1 and J usage is TRBJ2-7; 10 bases are shared with TRBD1. The CDR3 extends over 12 amino acids. The V gene's germline CDR1 is DFQATT and CDR2 SNEGSKA (reference sequence). CDR3 in DNA: TGCTCTGGGGGACAGGGGCGAAACGAGCAGTACTTC. This gives the protein CSGGQGRNEQYF.

This clonotype was seen repeatedly, ten times or more. This chain connects TRBV9 to TRBJ2-2; D may correspond to TRBD1 or TRBD2 (5 bases each). Germline CDR1 and CDR2: SGDLS and YYNGEE. The CDR3 is 14 amino acids. V was clipped by 2 bases and J by 0 bases, with 5 bases between them. The CDR3, as DNA: TGTGCCAGCAGCGTGGGACCGAACACCGGGGAGCTGTTTTTT. Amino acids: CASSVGPNTGELFF. The complete variable domain, with remaining parts taken from reference TRBV9 and TRBJ2-2, reads DSGVTQTPKHLITATGQRVTLRCSPRSGDLSVYWYQQSLDQGLQFLIQYYNGEERAKGNILERFSAQQFPDLHSELNLSSLELGDSALYFCASSVGPNTGELFFGEGSRLTVL.

This clonotype was observed a few times. The V call is TRBV3-1, the J call TRBJ2-2; 9 bases are shared with TRBD2. Trimming at V came to 1 base and at J to 1 base, leaving 10 bases not matched to a gene. CDR3 length: 19 amino acids. Germline V gene sequence: CDR1 LGHDT, CDR2 YNNKEL (reference sequence). The DNA of the CDR3 is TGTGCCAGCAGCCAAGCCTCTGGGCTAGCGGGGTTGAACACCGGGGAGCTGTTTTTT. It codes for CASSQASGLAGLNTGELFF.

This chain links TRBV20-1 with TRBJ2-3; 12 nucleotides match TRBD2. The CDR3 loop spans 16 amino acids. CDR1 is DFQATT, CDR2 SNEGSKA, per germline (reference sequence). The trim removed 1 base at V and 6 bases at J, leaving 8 bases unmatched. Here the CDR3 DNA reads TGCAGTGCTAGAGTTCTAGCGGGAGGGCCGGCGGATACGCAGTATTTT. Translated, it gives CSARVLAGGPADTQYF.

This rearrangement joins TRBV11-1 to TRBJ1-6, with D possibly matching TRBD1 (5 bases). This CDR3 is built from 16 residues. CDR1 is SGHAT, CDR2 FQDESV, per germline (reference sequence). Trimming pared 6 bases from V and 0 bases from J, leaving 12 bases between. The CDR3 region has the DNA TGTGCCAGCAGTCCGACAGATAGCTCCTATAATTCACCCCTCCACTTT. It is translated as CASSPTDSSYNSPLHF.

This clonotype has at least ten counts. This rearrangement joins TRBV14 to TRBJ2-1; D gene ambiguous. CDR1 SGHDN and CDR2 FVKESK come from the germline V gene. V lost 0 bases and J 11 bases, leaving 11 bases between the germline ends. This CDR3 region has 13 residues. The CDR3 protein is CASSQDQLSKQFF. The CDR3 coding sequence is TGTGCCAGCAGCCAAGATCAGTTGTCAAAGCAGTTCTTC.

Here the CDR3 reads CASSLDGDQPQHF. In nucleotides, the CDR3 is TGTGCCAGCAGTTTAGATGGGGATCAGCCCCAGCATTTT. The rearrangement links TRBV27 to TRBJ1-5; D is ambiguous. The CDR3 is 13 amino acids. With 2 bases removed from V and 5 bases from J, the gap between germline ends came to 7 bases. Germline lookup yields CDR1 MNHEY and CDR2 SMNVEV (reference sequence).

This clonotype has a count of ten or more. The chain is built from TRBV7-9 and TRBJ1-1, with D possibly being TRBD1 (6 bases). Per germline, CDR1 SEHNR and CDR2 FQNEAQ (reference sequence). The CDR3 has 13 residues. Trimming removed 7 bases from V and 9 bases from J, with 18 bases in between. In nucleotides, the CDR3 is TGTGCCAGCACCAACACGACAGGAGCAAAAGCTTTCTTT. Encoded protein: CASTNTTGAKAFF.

This clonotype has ten or more counts. The CDR3 sequence: CASSISGGNGELFF. For the CDR3, the DNA is TGTGCCAGTAGTATATCCGGGGGCAACGGGGAGCTGTTTTTT. The rearrangement links TRBV19 to TRBJ2-2, with D perhaps given as TRBD1 or TRBD2 (6 bases each). Trimming shortened V by 2 bases and J by 7 bases, and 11 bases separated the two germline ends. This CDR3 region has 14 residues. Germline assignment: CDR1 LNHDA and CDR2 SQIVND (reference sequence). Variable domain in full (rest from reference TRBV19 and TRBJ2-2): DGGITQSPKYLFRKEGQNVTLSCEQNLNHDAMYWYRQDPGQGLRLIYYSQIVNDFQKGDIAEGYSVSREKKESFPLTVTSAQKNPTAFYLCASSISGGNGELFFGEGSRLTVL.

This clonotype was counted only a few times. The rearrangement uses TRBV2 and TRBJ2-1, with no clear D. This CDR3 contains 12 residues. CDR1 and CDR2 from the germline V gene are SNHLY and FYNNEI. Trimming pared 5 bases from V and 6 bases from J, leaving 8 bases between. The CDR3 is CASSRFVNEQFF. The CDR3 DNA reads TGTGCCAGCAGTAGGTTTGTCAATGAGCAGTTCTTC.

The J gene is TRBJ2-7, the V gene TRBV20-1; 11 bases are shared with TRBD1. The CDR3 has 13 amino acids. V shed 5 bases and J 3 bases; nucleotides not matched to a gene: 3. The germline CDR1 and CDR2 sequences are DFQATT and SNEGSKA (reference sequence). CDR3 coding DNA: TGCAGTGCTCGAGGGACAGGGGGCTACGAGCAGTACTTC. It yields the protein CSARGTGGYEQYF.

CDR3 sequence reads: CASSVGSGDGFCNEQFF. CDR3 sequence (DNA): TGTGCCAGCAGCGTAGGTAGCGGGGACGGTTTTTGTAATGAGCAGTTCTTC. The chain combines TRBV9 with TRBJ2-1, with TRBD2 matching 8 bases. V gave up 0 bases and J gave up 7 bases; unmatched junction bases: 12. The CDR3 is 17 amino acids. Per germline, CDR1 SGDLS and CDR2 YYNGEE. Full variable domain (missing parts from reference TRBV9 and TRBJ2-1): DSGVTQTPKHLITATGQRVTLRCSPRSGDLSVYWYQQSLDQGLQFLIQYYNGEERAKGNILERFSAQQFPDLHSELNLSSLELGDSALYFCASSVGSGDGFCNEQFFGPGTRLTVL.

The chain carries TRBV2 and TRBJ1-6; TRBD1 aligns across 7 bases. The CDR3 has 13 amino acids. Trimming at V came to 3 bases and at J to 10 bases, leaving 3 bases not matched to a gene. Germline V gene sequence: CDR1 SNHLY, CDR2 FYNNEI. The CDR3 here is CASSETGSSPLHF. CDR3 nucleotides: TGTGCCAGCAGTGAGACAGGGTCGTCACCCCTCCACTTT.

This clonotype has a count of ten or more. One end of the junction fails to match germline, which may point to a read error. This chain joins TRBV7-2 and TRBJ2-1, with D perhaps matching TRBD1 (6 bases). Germline V gene lookup returns CDR1 SGHTA and CDR2 FQGNSA. The CDR3 sequence is 15 residues long. The CDR3 loop reads CASNLQGASYNEQFF. DNA of the CDR3: TGTGCCAGCAACTTACAGGGAGCTTCCTACAATGAGCAGTTCTTC.

This clonotype has a count of ten or more. The rearrangement joins TRBV29-1 to TRBJ1-2; possibly TRBD1 for D (5 bases). The CDR3 runs 16 residues. Trimming pared 4 bases from V and 4 bases from J, leaving 22 bases between. Germline loops: CDR1 SQVTM, CDR2 ANQGSEA. CDR3 DNA: TGCAGCGTTGGGGGGGAGGCACTTACGAGGGGCTATGGCTACACCTTC. Its protein product is CSVGGEALTRGYGYTF.